Sequencing of this T cell receptor beta chain was carried out in a study of T cells after yellow fever vaccination (dated by TCRdb to about 2019). About the full investigation: The SMART-Seq v4 Ultra Low Input RNA kit was used to prepare libraries from fractions with low cell numbers. Blood was collected at multiple timepoints before and after primary and secondary immunization, and bulk PBMC replicates and cell subsets were isolated. To track T-cell clones before and after primary and booster YFV17D yellow fever vaccination, bulk TCR alpha and beta repertoires were sequenced longitudinally. Two healthy male donors, one aged 18 to 29 and one aged 30 to 40 years, were included in the cohort. General conclusions and limits of the study: Computational filtering was needed because FACS-sorted repertoires could contain abundant contaminating clonotypes from the bulk population. The secondary T-cell response was found to be weaker but faster than the primary response, with a peak reached on day 5 rather than on day 15. Because the study included only a couple of donors, the extent to which the findings can be generalized is limited. Most clones expanded after primary vaccination were re-detected after the booster (around 96% of CD4 and 80% to 90% of CD8), suggesting broad memory maintenance. A small share of clonotypes was detected in both CD4 and CD8 compartments, with the overlap likely arising from convergent recombination.

The sample holds a few counts of this clonotype. Its recognized antigen is unknown. The sample holds no much larger clone one base away, and base qualities are not on file. TCR cDNA was synthesized by 5'RACE template switching, which introduced a universal primer site and unique molecular identifiers. cDNA synthesis was primed from both the TCR alpha and TCR beta constant segments. Library amplification used two PCR steps, and the second PCR step added sample barcodes and sequencing adapters. Sequencing of libraries was performed on Illumina HiSeq 2500 (2x100 bp) or NovaSeq (2x150 bp). As for the original processing: MIGEC handled demultiplexing of reads and collapsing into UMI consensus sequences, while MiXCR performed V(D)J alignment. Vaccine-responding clonotypes were identified with edgeR using replicate PBMC samples, with FDR below 0.01 and a log2 fold change above 5 up to day 15 being required. Bulk clonotypes were assigned CD4 or CD8 identity according to which sequenced CD4 or CD8 repertoire held them at higher abundance. TCRdb trimmed public reads at Q25 via fastp, called clones via MiXCR and kept in-frame beta chains. Each entry merges the rows of one CDR3 protein and shows their most common DNA and genes. It is TCRdb's table, rather than the study itself, that gives the V and J calls and clone size. Within this sample are about 350,000 distinct CDR3 sequences, with about 7.8% of them counted one time only. The ten largest clones represent 17% of the sample.

Counted from cysteine to phenylalanine, this CDR3 has 14 amino acids. The read is trimmed to its CDR3 DNA, 42 bases read in frame from base 1. V and J lose 3 bases and 4 bases, and a span of 11 bases separates them. CDR1 and CDR2 are drawn from the germline V gene (reference sequence): LNHDA, SQIVND. Per the publication, the treatment or condition label means: live attenuated yellow fever vaccine strain. At each blood-draw timepoint, two biological replicates of bulk PBMCs were collected. A standard Ficoll-Paque protocol was used to isolate PBMCs from peripheral blood. TriZol was used to extract RNA from bulk PBMCs, CD4 and CD8 fractions, and dextramer-positive and dextramer-negative fractions.

This clonotype was sampled from a man in his late teens or twenties who received the YFV17D yellow fever vaccine. The rearrangement combines TRBV19 with TRBJ2-3; TRBD2 is perhaps the D gene, given 6 matching bases. Material: PBMCs, obtained 45 days after the first yellow fever vaccination. The CDR3 is CASSITGSADTQYF. The bases are TGTGCCAGTAGTATCACCGGGAGCGCAGATACGCAGTATTTT.